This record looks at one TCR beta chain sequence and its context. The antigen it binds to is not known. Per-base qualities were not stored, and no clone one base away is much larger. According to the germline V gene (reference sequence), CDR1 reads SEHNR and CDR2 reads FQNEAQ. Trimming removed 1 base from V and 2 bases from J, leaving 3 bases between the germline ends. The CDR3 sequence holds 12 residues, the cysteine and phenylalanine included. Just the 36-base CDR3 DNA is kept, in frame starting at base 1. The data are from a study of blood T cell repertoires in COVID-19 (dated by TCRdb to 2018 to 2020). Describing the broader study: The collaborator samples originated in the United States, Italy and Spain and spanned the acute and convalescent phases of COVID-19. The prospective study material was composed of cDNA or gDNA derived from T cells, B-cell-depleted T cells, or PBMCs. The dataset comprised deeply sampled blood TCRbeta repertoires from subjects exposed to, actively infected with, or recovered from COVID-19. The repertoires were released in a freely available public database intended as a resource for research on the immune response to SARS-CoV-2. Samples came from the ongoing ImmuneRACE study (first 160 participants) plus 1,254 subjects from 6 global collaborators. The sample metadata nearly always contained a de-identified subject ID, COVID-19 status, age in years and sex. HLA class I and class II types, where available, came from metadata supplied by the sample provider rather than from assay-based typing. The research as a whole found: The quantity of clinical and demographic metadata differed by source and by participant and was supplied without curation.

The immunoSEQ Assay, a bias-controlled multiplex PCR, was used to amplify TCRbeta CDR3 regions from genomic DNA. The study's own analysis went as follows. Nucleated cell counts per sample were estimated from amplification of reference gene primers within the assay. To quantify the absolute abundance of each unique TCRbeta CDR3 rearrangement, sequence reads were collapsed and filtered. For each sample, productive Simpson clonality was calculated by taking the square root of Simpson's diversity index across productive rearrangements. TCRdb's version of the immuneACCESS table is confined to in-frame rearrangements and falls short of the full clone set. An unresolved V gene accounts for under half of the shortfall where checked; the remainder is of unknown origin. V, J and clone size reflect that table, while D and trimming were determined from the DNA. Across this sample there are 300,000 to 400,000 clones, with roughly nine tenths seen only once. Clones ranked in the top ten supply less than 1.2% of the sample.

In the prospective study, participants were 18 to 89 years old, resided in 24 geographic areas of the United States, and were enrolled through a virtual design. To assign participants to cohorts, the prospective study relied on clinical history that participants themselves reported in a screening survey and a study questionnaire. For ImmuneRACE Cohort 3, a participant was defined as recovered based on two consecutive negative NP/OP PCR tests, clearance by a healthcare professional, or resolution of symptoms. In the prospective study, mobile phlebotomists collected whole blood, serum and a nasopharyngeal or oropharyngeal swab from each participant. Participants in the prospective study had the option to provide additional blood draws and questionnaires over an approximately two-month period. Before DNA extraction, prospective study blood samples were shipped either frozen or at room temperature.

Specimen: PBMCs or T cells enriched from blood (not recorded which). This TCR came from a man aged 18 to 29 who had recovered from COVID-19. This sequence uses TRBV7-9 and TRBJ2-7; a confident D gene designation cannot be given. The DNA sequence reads TGTGCCAGCAGCTTAGTCGCCTACGAGCAGTACTTC. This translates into CASSLVAYEQYF.